The 15 T cell receptor beta chains below all came from one sample that was sequenced in a study of radiation and T cells in renal cell carcinoma. Time point of the sample: blood 2 weeks post-SBRT. The treatment denotes: 15 Gy SBRT to primary tumor, nephrectomy 4 weeks later. Only in-frame clones appear in the TCRdb table, and some are missing; sequencing was by immunoSEQ multiplex PCR. The sample records more than 95,000 clones, around 80% being singletons. The starting material was blood, obtained from a patient whose treatment included radiotherapy and nephrectomy. The receptors derive from a man aged 50-59 years with renal cell carcinoma.

The chain joins TRBV12-5 to TRBJ1-5; no firm D call. Trimming took off 5 bases at V and 9 bases at J, with 14 bases between the two ends. Germline CDR1 reads LGHNT; CDR2 reads FRNRAP. The CDR3 consists of 13 residues. The CDR3 sequence is CASGPQVYGPQHF. CDR3 bases: TGTGCTAGTGGTCCCCAGGTCTATGGGCCCCAGCATTTT.

The genes are TRBV2 and TRBJ1-2; 9 bases are a match to TRBD1. Germline V gene sequence: CDR1 SNHLY, CDR2 FYNNEI. Unmatched junction bases numbered 8, after V lost 5 bases and J lost 4 bases. The CDR3 is made up of 15 amino acids. The CDR3 loop reads CASSLDRGKGYGYTF. The CDR3 DNA reads TGTGCCAGCAGTCTCGACAGGGGGAAAGGCTATGGCTACACCTTC.

The J gene is TRBJ2-7, the V gene TRBV7-5; the table gives TRBD2 as D, unverified against the DNA. TRBV7-5 is described as a pseudogene. The CDR3 loop spans 14 amino acids. DNA of the CDR3: TGTGCCAGCAGCTTAACCGGTGTCCACTACGAGCAGTACTTC. It specifies CASSLTGVHYEQYF.

The chain links TRBV4-1 to TRBJ2-7; D call uncertain. The germline V and J ends were trimmed by 0 bases and 0 bases, with 15 bases remaining between them. The CDR3 has 17 residues. Germline V CDR1 and CDR2: MGHRA, YSYEKL. CDR3 sequence: CASSQDRRMMPSYEQYF. As DNA, the CDR3 is TGCGCCAGCAGCCAAGATAGACGGATGATGCCCTCCTACGAGCAGTACTTC.

This clone was counted a few times. This chain links TRBV9 with TRBJ2-3, with D perhaps matching TRBD2 (6 bases). Trimming took 0 bases from V and 3 from J, leaving 11 bases between them. This CDR3 has 15 residues. Germline V gene data show CDR1 as SGDLS and CDR2 as YYNGEE. The CDR3 DNA follows: TGTGCCAGCAGCGTAGGGCTGACTAGAACAGATACGCAGTATTTT. It encodes CASSVGLTRTDTQYF.

The genes are TRBV5-1 and TRBJ2-2; TRBD2 aligns across 7 bases. J was trimmed by 1 base and V by 0 bases; bases with no gene match: 3. The CDR3 has 16 amino acids. Germline CDR1 SGHRS, CDR2 YFSETQ. The CDR3 DNA sequence: TGCGCCAGCAGCTTGGAAGCTAGCGGGAACACCGGGGAGCTGTTTTTT. Protein product: CASSLEASGNTGELFF.

The chain has TRBV6-5 and TRBJ2-7; 14 nucleotides agree with TRBD2. Germline lookup yields CDR1 MNHEY and CDR2 SVGAGI. CDR3 length: 16 amino acids. After removal of 4 bases from V and 6 bases from J, the junction contained 8 bases not matched to a gene. The CDR3, as DNA: TGTGCCAGCAGTTCCTATGGACTAGCGGGAGGCGGCGAGCAGTACTTC. Its protein is CASSSYGLAGGGEQYF.

This chain connects TRBV27 to TRBJ2-5; D gene ambiguous. Germline V gene sequence: CDR1 MNHEY, CDR2 SMNVEV (reference sequence). The CDR3 runs to 14 residues. The V and J ends lost 3 bases and 4 bases respectively, with 12 bases between them. CDR3 DNA: TGTGCCAGCAGTTTCCGTGTTGGCGCAGAGACCCAGTACTTC. Its protein product is CASSFRVGAETQYF.

This chain uses TRBV30 with TRBJ1-1, with a weak D call TRBD1 (6 bases). The CDR3 is 17 residues long. CDR1 is GTSNPN, CDR2 SVGIG, per germline (reference sequence). V was cut by 2 bases and J by 0 bases, with 19 bases left in between. The CDR3 loop is CAWSRGWGGLMNTEAFF. The DNA of the CDR3 is TGTGCCTGGAGTCGAGGATGGGGGGGGCTCATGAACACTGAAGCTTTCTTT.

The genes are TRBV7-9 and TRBJ2-7; D uncertain. The CDR3 has 15 residues. The V gene's germline CDR1 is SEHNR and CDR2 FQNEAQ (reference sequence). V lost 5 bases to trimming and J lost 2 bases, with 16 bases between them. CDR3 sequence (DNA): TGTGCCAGCAGCCCCGATGGAAGATCGGCCTACGAGCAGTACTTC. Translated: CASSPDGRSAYEQYF.

The chain couples TRBV4-3 to TRBJ1-5; D may be TRBD1 (5 bases). Germline values: CDR1 LGHNA, CDR2 YSLEER. Trimming removed 0 bases from V and 4 bases from J, with 13 bases in between. The length of the CDR3 is 16 residues. The CDR3 DNA follows: TGCGCCAGCAGCCAAGAACGGGGCGGGGGGAATCAGCCCCAGCATTTT. Translating gives CASSQERGGGNQPQHF.

The genes are TRBV9 and TRBJ1-4; TRBD1 might be the D (5 bases). Germline values: CDR1 SGDLS, CDR2 YYNGEE. V was shortened by 3 bases and J by 7 bases, with 16 bases between the two germline ends. The CDR3 length is 15 residues. This chain's CDR3 is CASSDGRETGEKLFF. The CDR3 DNA reads as TGTGCCAGCAGCGATGGCAGGGAAACCGGTGAAAAACTGTTTTTT.

CDR3 amino acids: CASSSDRTDLYGYTF. CDR3 nucleotide sequence: TGTGCCAGCAGTTCGGATCGGACAGACCTATATGGCTACACCTTC. This chain joins TRBV9 and TRBJ1-2; tentative D call: TRBD1 (6 bases). Germline assignment: CDR1 SGDLS and CDR2 YYNGEE. There are 15 residues in the CDR3. Trimming left V 5 bases short and J 5 bases short, with 19 bases between.

V usage is TRBV6-6 and J usage is TRBJ1-6; no clear D gene. Germline V gene lookup returns CDR1 MNHNY and CDR2 SVGAGI (reference sequence). V lost 5 bases and J lost 6, with 2 bases in between. CDR3 length equals 11 residues. The CDR3 nucleotides read TGTGCCAGCAGTGCTAATTCACCCCTCCACTTT. This encodes CASSANSPLHF.

The V gene is TRBV9, the J gene TRBJ2-3, with TRBD2 identical over 8 bases. CDR1 is SGDLS, CDR2 YYNGEE, per germline. The CDR3 spans 15 residues. J lost 4 bases, V lost 3 bases, and 7 bases had no gene match. This chain's CDR3 is CASSAGSGNSDTQYF. CDR3 coding DNA: TGTGCCAGCAGCGCGGGTAGCGGGAACTCAGATACGCAGTATTTT.